The 16 T cell receptor beta chains reported below all come from one sample, sequenced in a study of regulatory T cells in long-lasting Graves disease. With iRepertoire HTBI primers and Arm-PCR of CDR3 regions, TCR beta libraries were built. TCRdb passed the multiplex PCR reads through MiXCR, listing each CDR3 protein once. The sample holds 700,000 or so distinct CDR3 sequences, about 32% seen once. Time point in this sample: persistent/refractory GD, antithyroid drugs over 5 years with positive TRAb. Isolated PBMC RNA provided the starting material for the TCR library. Sequenced material: peripheral blood mononuclear cells (PBMCs), taken when the disease was refractory, from a patient treated with antithyroid drugs. These receptors were collected from a female donor with Graves disease.

The J gene is TRBJ1-6, the V gene TRBV28; 12 bases line up with TRBD1. The CDR3 runs 18 residues. CDR1 MDHEN and CDR2 SYDVKM come from the germline V gene. The V and J ends lost 2 bases and 5 bases, in that order; junction bases with no gene match: 7. The CDR3 loop reads CASSLEGQGATHNSPLHF. The CDR3 DNA reads as TGTGCCAGCAGTTTAGAGGGACAGGGGGCCACACATAATTCACCCCTCCACTTT.

The rearrangement links TRBV6-9 to TRBJ1-2; no firm D call. V was trimmed by 3 bases and J by 4 bases, leaving 9 bases between them. The CDR3 runs 13 residues. Per germline, CDR1 MNHGY and CDR2 SVAAGI. The CDR3 region is CASSYDGPYGYTF. The CDR3 region has the DNA TGTGCCAGCAGTTACGACGGCCCCTATGGCTACACCTTC.

The table lists this clonotype with a few counts. The chain is built from TRBV5-6 and TRBJ2-7, with D possibly TRBD2 on 9 matching bases. CDR1 and CDR2 (germline): SGHDT, YYEEEE. The CDR3 contains 17 residues. With 0 bases removed from V and 3 bases from J, the gap between germline ends came to 19 bases. CDR3: CASSLVAGAGGNYEQYF. For the CDR3, the DNA is TGTGCCAGCAGCTTGGTAGCGGGGGCAGGGGGCAACTACGAGCAGTACTTC.

This clonotype was counted many times. The chain carries TRBV12-3 or TRBV12-4 and TRBJ1-1; the D gene is possibly TRBD1 (6 bases). The CDR3 has 16 amino acids. V was trimmed by 4 bases and J by 1 base, leaving 16 bases between them. In DNA form, the CDR3 reads TGTGCCAGCAGTTCCACAGGGATCGTAGAGAACACTGAAGCTTTCTTT. Translation: CASSSTGIVENTEAFF.

There are many counts of this clonotype. The chain has TRBV6-1 and TRBJ1-1, with 11 bases matching TRBD1. Germline CDR1 MNHNS, CDR2 SASEGT. The V segment lost 6 bases and the J segment 3 bases; nucleotides outside the gene matches: 3. The CDR3 has 14 residues. CDR3: CASRDRGRDTEAFF. CDR3 DNA: TGTGCCAGCAGGGACAGGGGGCGCGACACTGAAGCTTTCTTT.

The table lists this clonotype with a few counts. J is TRBJ2-3 and V is TRBV20-1; no reliable D call. Trimming took off 6 bases at V and 1 base at J, with 5 bases between the two ends. The length of the CDR3 is 11 residues. CDR1 is DFQATT, CDR2 SNEGSKA, per germline (reference sequence). Written as DNA, the CDR3 is TGCAGTGCAGAGGGCACAGATACGCAGTATTTT. This translates into CSAEGTDTQYF.

In this sample, this clonotype turned up a few times. The chain employs TRBV19 and TRBJ1-3; D possibly corresponds to TRBD1 (5 bases). Trimming took 6 bases from V and 0 from J, leaving 12 bases between them. Germline CDR1 LNHDA, CDR2 SQIVND (reference sequence). The CDR3 extends over 15 amino acids. The CDR3 DNA follows: TGTGCCAGTAGGACCACAGACAGCTCTGGAAACACCATATATTTT. Translating gives CASRTTDSSGNTIYF.

This clonotype was observed a few times. The V and J genes are TRBV5-1 and TRBJ1-2; D is ambiguous. CDR3 size: 12 residues. Per the germline V gene, CDR1 is SGHRS and CDR2 is YFSETQ. Trimming took 5 bases from V and 6 from J, leaving 11 bases between them. For the CDR3, the DNA is TGCGCCAGCAGAGAGTCGGCAGATGGCTACACCTTC. Its protein product is CASRESADGYTF.

The rearrangement joins TRBV24-1 to TRBJ1-1; 8 bases agree with TRBD1. This CDR3 region has 13 residues. V was clipped by 5 bases and J by 4 bases; unmatched bases: 2. CDR1 is KGHDR, CDR2 SFDVKD, per germline. In DNA, the CDR3 is TGTGCCACCAGTGCAGGGGGCAGCACTGAAGCTTTCTTT. Translation gives CATSAGGSTEAFF.

This clonotype has a handful of counts. This chain joins TRBV27 and TRBJ2-5; D not resolved. Germline loops: CDR1 MNHEY, CDR2 SMNVEV (reference sequence). The CDR3 has 15 amino acids. V lost 0 bases and J lost 5, with 13 bases in between. The CDR3 here is CASSLSGRPGETQYF. In nucleotides, the CDR3 is TGTGCCAGCAGTTTATCGGGCCGGCCCGGGGAGACCCAGTACTTC.

This clonotype has a handful of counts. DNA of the CDR3: TGTGCCAGTAGTCAGGGATCGAACACCGGGGAGCTGTTTTTT. This encodes CASSQGSNTGELFF. The J gene is TRBJ2-2, the V gene TRBV19; tentative D call: TRBD1 (5 bases). The CDR3 totals 14 residues. Germline V gives CDR1 LNHDA, CDR2 SQIVND (reference sequence). The V end lost 5 bases, the J end lost 0 bases, and 7 bases lay between the germline ends.

This clonotype showed up just a few times. The chain has TRBV29-1 and TRBJ1-2; no reliable D call. The V end lost 4 bases, the J end lost 4 bases, and 13 bases lay between the germline ends. The CDR3 spans 13 residues. The germline V gene encodes CDR1 SQVTM and CDR2 ANQGSEA. The CDR3 nucleotides read TGCAGCGTTGTGAGTGGACGCCCCTATGGCTACACCTTC. This translates into CSVVSGRPYGYTF.

The chain combines TRBV27 with TRBJ1-1; the match to TRBD1 covers 8 bases. Trimming took 5 bases from V and 1 from J; bases not matched to a gene: 6. Germline-derived CDR1 and CDR2 are MNHEY and SMNVEV (reference sequence). The CDR3 sequence is 15 residues long. CDR3 in amino acids: CASSPHRGENTEAFF. DNA of the CDR3: TGTGCCAGCAGTCCGCACAGGGGGGAGAACACTGAAGCTTTCTTT.

V usage is TRBV2 and J usage is TRBJ1-2, with D perhaps matching TRBD1 (5 bases). V gave up 3 bases and J gave up 4 bases, with 9 bases separating them. From germline, CDR1 is SNHLY and CDR2 FYNNEI. This CDR3 contains 13 residues. The CDR3 here is CASSDMTVYGYTF. CDR3 bases: TGTGCCAGCAGTGATATGACAGTCTATGGCTACACCTTC. Full variable domain (missing parts from reference TRBV2 and TRBJ1-2): EPEVTQTPSHQVTQMGQEVILRCVPISNHLYFYWYRQILGQKVEFLVSFYNNEISEKSEIFDDQFSVERPDGSNFTLKIRSTKLEDSAMYFCASSDMTVYGYTFGSGTRLTVV.

The rearrangement uses TRBV19 and TRBJ1-5; no firm D call. The CDR3 is 15 amino acids. Germline-derived CDR1 and CDR2 are LNHDA and SQIVND (reference sequence). V lost 3 bases to trimming and J lost 0 bases, with 9 bases between them. The CDR3 spells CASSIGRYSNQPQHF. In DNA, the CDR3 is TGTGCCAGTAGTATTGGGCGGTATAGCAATCAGCCCCAGCATTTT.

The sample holds a few counts of this clonotype. The gene calls are TRBV28 and TRBJ1-3; TRBD1 agrees at 7 bases. Germline values: CDR1 MDHEN, CDR2 SYDVKM. The trim removed 2 bases at V and 5 bases at J, leaving 6 bases unmatched. The CDR3 spans 15 residues. CDR3 loop: CASSLPGQARNTIYF. The CDR3 nucleotides read TGTGCCAGCAGTTTACCCGGACAGGCAAGAAACACCATATATTTT.